The 10 T cell receptor beta chains reported below all come from one sample, sequenced in a study of control samples from healthy donors and cancer patients (dated by TCRdb to about 2020). Library prep was done by the immunoSEQ multiplex PCR assay. TCRdb re-hosts the immuneACCESS table, in-frame sequences only. Its copies lack some clones; in the studies checked, an unresolved V gene accounts for under half of them, and the cause for the rest is not known. The sample yields 70,000 to 80,000 clones; roughly nine tenths were counted once. The ten largest clones capture approximately 3.6% of the sample. The material sequenced was blood. The receptors come from a woman between 45 and 60 years old in good health.

CDR3 bases: TGTGCCAGTAGGCTCGAGGTGGGGGGCAATGAGCAGTTCTTC. Protein: CASRLEVGGNEQFF. J is TRBJ2-1 and V is TRBV19; possible D gene TRBD2, 6 bases. CDR3 size: 14 residues. Germline V gene lookup returns CDR1 LNHDA and CDR2 SQIVND (reference sequence). Trimming pared 6 bases from V and 6 bases from J, leaving 15 bases between.

This clone was seen only once. This chain uses TRBV5-4 with TRBJ1-2; D possibly corresponds to TRBD1 (6 bases). Germline CDR1 is SGHNT and CDR2 is YYREEE (reference sequence). This CDR3 has 14 residues. The germline V and J ends were trimmed by 0 bases and 4 bases, with 10 bases remaining between them. The CDR3 spells CASSLEAGVYGYTF. CDR3 DNA sequence: TGTGCCAGCAGCTTGGAGGCAGGGGTCTATGGCTACACCTTC. Drawing the rest from reference TRBV5-4 and TRBJ1-2, the complete variable domain is ETGVTQSPTHLIKTRGQQVTLRCSSQSGHNTVSWYQQALGQGPQFIFQYYREEENGRGNFPPRFSGLQFPNYSSELNVNALELDDSALYLCASSLEAGVYGYTFGSGTRLTVV.

The V call is TRBV2, the J call TRBJ2-2; 12 bases align to TRBD2. The CDR3 length is 18 residues. The V gene's germline CDR1 is SNHLY and CDR2 FYNNEI. The junction had 14 bases not matched to a gene; V was cut back by 7 bases and J by 5 bases. The CDR3 protein is CASTSRLAGDKGTGELFF. Here the CDR3 DNA reads TGTGCCAGCACATCCAGACTAGCGGGAGACAAGGGAACCGGGGAGCTGTTTTTT.

The chain couples TRBV5-1 to TRBJ2-7; the match to TRBD2 covers 8 bases. Germline loops: CDR1 SGHRS, CDR2 YFSETQ. With 2 bases clipped from V and 5 bases from J, the junction kept 12 bases outside the gene matches. There are 16 residues in the CDR3. The CDR3 reads CASSFELRREVDEQYF. The CDR3 DNA reads as TGCGCCAGCAGCTTTGAGTTGAGGCGGGAGGTCGACGAGCAGTACTTC.

The count of this clone is one. The V call is TRBV12-3 or TRBV12-4, the J call TRBJ2-3, with a weak D call TRBD1 (6 bases). This CDR3 is 12 amino acids long. Trimming took 3 bases from V and 7 from J, leaving 8 bases between them. The CDR3 nucleotides are TGTGCCAGCAGTTTCAGGGGCAATACGCAGTATTTT. Its protein product is CASSFRGNTQYF.

This clone was observed once. The J gene is TRBJ2-7, the V gene TRBV4-1, with D possibly matching TRBD1 (6 bases). The CDR3 extends over 13 amino acids. V was pared by 2 bases and J by 6 bases, with 11 bases between. Germline V gene data show CDR1 as MGHRA and CDR2 as YSYEKL. The DNA for the CDR3 is TGCGCCAGCAGCCAATTACAGGGTGGCGAGCAGTACTTC. Protein sequence: CASSQLQGGEQYF.

The rearrangement uses TRBV3-1 (or the pseudogene TRBV3-2) and TRBJ2-4; D gene ambiguous. The V gene lost 0 bases and the J gene lost 7 bases, with 4 bases spanning the gap. CDR3 size: 12 residues. Per germline, CDR1 LGHDT and CDR2 YNNKEL (reference sequence). CDR3 residues: CASSQDSNIQYF. For the CDR3, the DNA is TGTGCCAGCAGCCAAGACTCCAACATTCAGTACTTC.

The chain is built from TRBV28 and TRBJ1-4; D remains ambiguous. This CDR3 has 12 residues. Trimming shortened V by 3 bases and J by 12 bases, and 11 bases separated the two germline ends. Germline V gene data show CDR1 as MDHEN and CDR2 as SYDVKM. CDR3 amino acids: CASSLHPGELFF. The CDR3, as DNA: TGTGCCAGCAGTTTGCATCCGGGCGAACTGTTTTTT.

This sequence joins TRBV9 and TRBJ2-7, with TRBD2 matching over 7 bases. The V gene end was trimmed by 0 bases and the J gene end by 2 bases; junction bases not matched to a gene: 2. CDR3 size: 14 residues. The germline gives CDR1 SGDLS, CDR2 YYNGEE. DNA for the CDR3: TGTGCCAGCAGCGTAGCGGGGGGACCCTACGAGCAGTACTTC. It codes for CASSVAGGPYEQYF. The full variable domain, rest sourced from reference TRBV9 and TRBJ2-7, is DSGVTQTPKHLITATGQRVTLRCSPRSGDLSVYWYQQSLDQGLQFLIQYYNGEERAKGNILERFSAQQFPDLHSELNLSSLELGDSALYFCASSVAGGPYEQYFGPGTRLTVT.

The chain has TRBV6-4 and TRBJ1-2, with D uncertain. Germline CDR1 MRHNA, CDR2 SNTAGT. The V end was cut by 4 bases, the J end by 8 bases, with 14 bases between. The CDR3 has 13 amino acids. The CDR3 DNA reads as TGTGCCAGCAGTGGCTCCCCAGGTAACGGCTACACCTTC. This encodes CASSGSPGNGYTF.